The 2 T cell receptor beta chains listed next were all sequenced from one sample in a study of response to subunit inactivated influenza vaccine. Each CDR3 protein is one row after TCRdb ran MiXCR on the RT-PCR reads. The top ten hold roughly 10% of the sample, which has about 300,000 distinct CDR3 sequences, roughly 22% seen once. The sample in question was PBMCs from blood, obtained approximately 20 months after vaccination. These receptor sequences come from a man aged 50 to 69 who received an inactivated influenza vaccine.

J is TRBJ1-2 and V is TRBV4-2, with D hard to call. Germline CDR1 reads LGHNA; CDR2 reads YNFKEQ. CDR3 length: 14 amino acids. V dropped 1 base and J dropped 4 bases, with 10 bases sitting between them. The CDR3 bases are TGTGCCAGCAGCCAAGGGTTATCCCCCTATGGCTACACCTTC. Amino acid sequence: CASSQGLSPYGYTF.

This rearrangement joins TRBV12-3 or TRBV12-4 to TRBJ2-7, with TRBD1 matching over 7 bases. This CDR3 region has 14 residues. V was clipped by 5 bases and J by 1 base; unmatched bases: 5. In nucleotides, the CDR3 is TGTGCCAGCAGTATGGGACAGACATCCTACGAGCAGTACTTC. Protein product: CASSMGQTSYEQYF.